This TCR beta chain was found in a study of neurological immune-mediated disorders. Study-level results: Falling below healthy controls, multiple sclerosis showed the least TCR clonal expansion, while HTLV-1-associated myelopathy showed the most.

This clonotype was detected ten times or more. Its specificity is not known. V trimming: 2 bases; J trimming: 5 bases; junction bases outside the gene matches: 4. The CDR3 length is 14 residues. Looked up from germline, CDR1 is KGHSH and CDR2 is LQKENI. The study built unsorted libraries from 2 million PBMCs kept at -80 C. Synthesis of cDNA used 5'RACE (with 10-nucleotide random UMIs). In every sequencing run, more than 170 million TCR-beta sequences were generated from 15-18 subjects. MiXCR was run by TCRdb on the 5' RACE reads, yielding one entry per CDR3 protein. The table shows over 20,000 distinct CDR3 sequences, with about 10% occurring only once.

Sequenced material: PBMCs. This sequence was found in a woman aged 60-70 years with HTLV-1-associated myelopathy (HAM/TSP). The V gene is TRBV18, the J gene TRBJ2-7, with TRBD2 matching over 9 bases. This CDR3 reads CASSPGAGGHEQYF. DNA for the CDR3: TGTGCCAGCTCACCAGGCGCGGGGGGGCACGAGCAGTACTTC.